The clone carrying this T cell receptor (beta chain) has only a few counts. This may be a read error: a much more frequent sequence differs by one nucleotide. In germline, CDR1 is MDHEN, CDR2 SYDVKM. The CDR3 runs to 15 residues. RNA transcripts gave rise to amplified TCR beta CDR3 regions. Primed by the HTBI set, a first-round RT-PCR was run on the TCR CDR3. Each CDR3 protein is one row after TCRdb ran MiXCR on the multiplex PCR reads. The data show about 260,000 distinct CDR3 sequences, about 15% seen once. This record belongs to a study of T cells in Graves' hyperthyroidism and ophthalmopathy. A Clinical Activity Score of at least 3, a NOSPECS grade of at least 4 and a duration under 3 months were recorded in the ophthalmopathy patients. Clinicians diagnosed patients from clinical symptoms, serum thyroxine and TRAb, thyroid ultrasound and orbital computed tomography.

Sequences were obtained from blood. The V and J genes are TRBV28 and TRBJ2-1; TRBD2 is a possible D gene (5 bases). The TCR comes from a woman aged 18-35 years with Graves' ophthalmopathy. The CDR3 loop reads CAGRTSKGSYNEQFF. The CDR3, as DNA: TGTGCCGGCAGGACTTCAAAGGGCTCCTACAATGAGCAGTTCTTC.